This T cell receptor beta chain was recovered during a study of cytomegalovirus exposure and HLA in healthy donors. Whole-study findings and limits: It was found in a later analysis that first-cohort TCR clusters tended to co-occur in the approximately 120 validation repertoires.

Concerning this clone itself: Its cognate antigen is unknown.

Trimming stripped 2 bases from V and 0 bases from J, with 11 bases between. Germline loops: CDR1 MNHEY, CDR2 SVGAGI. The CDR3 extends over 16 amino acids. The table came from immunoSEQ multiplex PCR; TCRdb's copy has only in-frame clones and leaves some out. The repertoire holds about 180,000 clones, with about 89% as singletons. The TCR originated in a man aged 18-30 years in good health and CMV-seropositive. V and J are TRBV6-5 and TRBJ1-3, with unresolved D. Sequencing input: PBMCs. The chain's CDR3 is CASSYTLTSSGNTIYF. The CDR3 DNA is TGTGCCAGCAGTTACACCCTCACGAGCTCTGGAAACACCATATATTTT.